The entry below gives a single T cell receptor beta chain sequence along with its context. Its antigen is currently unknown. This sample was included in a study of cytomegalovirus exposure and HLA in healthy donors. Findings of the study overall: A previous analysis found most TCR beta V segments productive roughly 87% or roughly 30% of the time. Presence/absence analyses treated sequencing depth as roughly uniform across donors. In a later analysis, V- and J-gene trimming of beta chains associated with a DCLRE1C missense variant, replicated independently. It has been reported that TCR beta sequences accurately predicted the HLA-A and HLA-B alleles of most subjects.

Vbeta (60) and Jbeta (13) primers were used in the PCR. Assay used: immunoSEQ multiplex PCR; TCRdb lists only in-frame clones, some missing. The data contain roughly 120,000 clones, approximately 81% of them singletons. The sample taken for sequencing was PBMCs. The sequence came from a woman aged 30 to 39 in good health and CMV-seronegative.

The chain's CDR3 is CASSEVAGRYEQYF. The DNA of the CDR3 is TGTGCCAGCAGTGAGGTTGCAGGGAGGTACGAGCAGTACTTC. The chain uses TRBV6-1 and TRBJ2-7; maybe TRBD2 (6 bases). The CDR3 loop spans 14 amino acids. V was shortened by 3 bases and J by 4 bases, with 13 bases between the two germline ends. CDR1 MNHNS and CDR2 SASEGT come from the germline V gene.